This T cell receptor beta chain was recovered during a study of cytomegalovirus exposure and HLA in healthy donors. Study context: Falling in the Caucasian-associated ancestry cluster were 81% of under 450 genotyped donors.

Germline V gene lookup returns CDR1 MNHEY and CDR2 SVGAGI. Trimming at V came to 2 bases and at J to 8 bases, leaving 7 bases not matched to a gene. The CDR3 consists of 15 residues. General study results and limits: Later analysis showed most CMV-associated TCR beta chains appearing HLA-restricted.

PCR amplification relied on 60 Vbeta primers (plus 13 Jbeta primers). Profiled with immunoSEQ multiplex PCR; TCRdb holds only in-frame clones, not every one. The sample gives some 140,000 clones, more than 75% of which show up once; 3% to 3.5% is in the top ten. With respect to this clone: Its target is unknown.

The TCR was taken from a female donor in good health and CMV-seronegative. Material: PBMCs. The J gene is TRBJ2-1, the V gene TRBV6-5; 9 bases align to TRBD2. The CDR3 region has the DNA TGTGCCAGCAGTTACCGGAGCGGGGGGCGGGATGAGCAGTTCTTC. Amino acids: CASSYRSGGRDEQFF.